The clone carrying this TCR beta chain has at least ten counts. The target antigen is unknown. The sample originates from a study of Graves' ophthalmopathy and Graves' hyperthyroidism. Study observations and caveats: Blood also held most thyroid clonotypes expanded above 0.001 frequency. With about 71% sensitivity and around 79% specificity, the model predicted ophthalmopathy progression.

RNA transcripts were the source from which TCR beta CDR3 regions were amplified. Second-round multiplex PCR came after a first-round RT-PCR that employed HTBI primers. TCRdb analysed the multiplex PCR reads with MiXCR anew, one entry per CDR3 protein. The data show roughly 500,000 distinct CDR3 sequences, approximately 15% seen once. Germline lookup yields CDR1 SEHNR and CDR2 FQNEAQ (reference sequence). This CDR3 spans 13 amino acids. The germline V and J ends were trimmed by 4 bases and 3 bases, with 9 bases remaining between them. The study enrolled ophthalmopathy donors with moderate-to-severe activity, CAS ≥3, NOSPECS ≥4 and duration under 3 months. Clinical symptoms, serum thyroxine, TRAb, thyroid ultrasound and orbital computed tomography formed the basis of diagnosis.

This chain connects TRBV7-9 to TRBJ1-1; D is possibly TRBD1 (5 bases). The sequence was obtained from a woman aged 25 to 39 with Graves' ophthalmopathy. Specimen: blood. DNA for the CDR3: TGTGCCAGCAGCTCAGGGAGGGACACTGAAGCTTTCTTT. Translated, it gives CASSSGRDTEAFF.